This entry describes one T cell receptor beta chain. This specimen comes from a study of T cell changes during pregnancy in multiple sclerosis. The protocol was immunoSEQ multiplex PCR, while the TCRdb copy is restricted to in-frame clones and leaves out a portion. The sample includes about 52,000 clones, 85% to 95% of them seen just once. Sequences were derived from CD4+ T cells from peripheral blood mononuclear cells, sampled in the third trimester of pregnancy. The TCR comes from a female donor with multiple sclerosis, enrolled in a pregnancy study.

The CDR3 sequence: CASSKLAGGDYEQYF. CDR3 DNA sequence: TGTGCCAGTAGTAAACTAGCGGGGGGTGATTACGAGCAGTACTTC. The V call is TRBV19, the J call TRBJ2-7, with TRBD2 matching over 12 bases. With 4 bases clipped from V and 4 bases from J, the junction kept 5 bases outside the gene matches. This CDR3 region has 15 residues. Germline CDR1 is LNHDA and CDR2 is SQIVND (reference sequence).